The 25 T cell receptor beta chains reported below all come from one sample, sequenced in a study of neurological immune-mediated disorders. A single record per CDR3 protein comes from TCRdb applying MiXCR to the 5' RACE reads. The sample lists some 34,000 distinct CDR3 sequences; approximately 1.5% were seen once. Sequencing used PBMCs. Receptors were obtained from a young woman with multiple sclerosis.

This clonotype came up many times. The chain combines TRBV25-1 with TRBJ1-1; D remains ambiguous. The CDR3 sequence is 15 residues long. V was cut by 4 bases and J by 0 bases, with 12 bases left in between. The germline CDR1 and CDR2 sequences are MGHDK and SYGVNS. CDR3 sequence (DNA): TGTGCCAGCAGTGGGGCGGGTACCATGAACACTGAAGCTTTCTTT. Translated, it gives CASSGAGTMNTEAFF.

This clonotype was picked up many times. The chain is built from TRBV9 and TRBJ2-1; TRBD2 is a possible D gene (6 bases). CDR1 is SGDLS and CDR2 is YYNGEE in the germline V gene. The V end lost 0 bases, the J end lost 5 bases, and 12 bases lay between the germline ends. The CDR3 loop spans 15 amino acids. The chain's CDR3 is CASSVVIADNNEQFF. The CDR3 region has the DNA TGTGCCAGCAGCGTAGTCATAGCGGATAACAATGAGCAGTTCTTC.

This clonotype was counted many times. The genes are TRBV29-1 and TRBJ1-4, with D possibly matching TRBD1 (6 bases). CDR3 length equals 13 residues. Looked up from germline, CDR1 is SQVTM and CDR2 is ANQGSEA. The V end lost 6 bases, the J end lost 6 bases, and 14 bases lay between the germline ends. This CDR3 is CSVERGADEKLFF. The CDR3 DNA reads TGCAGCGTCGAGAGGGGGGCTGATGAAAAACTGTTTTTT.

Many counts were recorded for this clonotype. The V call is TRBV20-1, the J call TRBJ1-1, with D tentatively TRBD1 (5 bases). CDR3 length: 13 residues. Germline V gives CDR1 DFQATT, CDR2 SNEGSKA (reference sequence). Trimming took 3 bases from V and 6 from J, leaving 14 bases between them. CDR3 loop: CSASTQGRAEAFF. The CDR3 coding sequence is TGCAGTGCTAGTACCCAGGGAAGGGCTGAAGCTTTCTTT.

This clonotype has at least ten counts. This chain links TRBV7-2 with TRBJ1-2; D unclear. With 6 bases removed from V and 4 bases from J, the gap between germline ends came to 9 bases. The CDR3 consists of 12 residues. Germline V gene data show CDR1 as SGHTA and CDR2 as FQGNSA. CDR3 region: CASSLDGYGYTF. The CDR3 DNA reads TGTGCCAGCAGTTTGGACGGCTATGGCTACACCTTC.

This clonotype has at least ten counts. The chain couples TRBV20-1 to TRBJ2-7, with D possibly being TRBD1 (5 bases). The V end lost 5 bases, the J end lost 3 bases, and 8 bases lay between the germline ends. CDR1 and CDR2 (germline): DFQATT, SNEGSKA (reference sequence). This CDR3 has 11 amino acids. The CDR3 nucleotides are TGCAGTGCTGGACACAGCTACGAGCAGTACTTC. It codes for CSAGHSYEQYF.

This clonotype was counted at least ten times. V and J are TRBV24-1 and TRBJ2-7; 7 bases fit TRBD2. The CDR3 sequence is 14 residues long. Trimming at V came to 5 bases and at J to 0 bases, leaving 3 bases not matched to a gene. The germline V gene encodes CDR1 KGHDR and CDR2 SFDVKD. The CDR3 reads CATSGGGTSYEQYF. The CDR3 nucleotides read TGTGCCACCAGTGGGGGGGGAACCTCCTACGAGCAGTACTTC.

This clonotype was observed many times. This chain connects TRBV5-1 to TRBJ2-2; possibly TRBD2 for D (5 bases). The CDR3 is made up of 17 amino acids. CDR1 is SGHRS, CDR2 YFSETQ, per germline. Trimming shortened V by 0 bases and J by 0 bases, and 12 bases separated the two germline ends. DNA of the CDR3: TGCGCCAGCAGCTTGGCTCCGCGGGTGACGAACACCGGGGAGCTGTTTTTT. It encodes CASSLAPRVTNTGELFF. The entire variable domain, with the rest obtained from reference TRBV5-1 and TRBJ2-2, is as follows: KAGVTQTPRYLIKTRGQQVTLSCSPISGHRSVSWYQQTPGQGLQFLFEYFSETQRNKGNFPGRFSGRQFSNSRSEMNVSTLELGDSALYLCASSLAPRVTNTGELFFGEGSRLTVL.

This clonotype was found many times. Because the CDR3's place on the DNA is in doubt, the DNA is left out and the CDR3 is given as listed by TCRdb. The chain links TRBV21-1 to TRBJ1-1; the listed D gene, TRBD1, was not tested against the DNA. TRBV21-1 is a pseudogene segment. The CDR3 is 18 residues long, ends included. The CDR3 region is CASSKVGKVGTGSTEAFF.

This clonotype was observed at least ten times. The CDR3 sequence: CASSPDRGSYEQYF. The CDR3 DNA is TGTGCCAGCTCACCCGACAGGGGGTCCTACGAGCAGTACTTC. The chain links TRBV18 to TRBJ2-7; 9 nucleotides agree with TRBD1. Germline CDR1 KGHSH, CDR2 LQKENI. Losses at the gene ends were 3 bases for V and 1 base for J; bases not matched to a gene: 1. The CDR3 contains 14 residues. Looking up the rest from reference TRBV18 and TRBJ2-7 gives the full variable domain: NAGVMQNPRHLVRRRGQEARLRCSPMKGHSHVYWYRQLPEEGLKFMVYLQKENIIDESGMPKERFSAEFPKEGPSILRIQQVVRGDSAAYFCASSPDRGSYEQYFGPGTRLTVT.

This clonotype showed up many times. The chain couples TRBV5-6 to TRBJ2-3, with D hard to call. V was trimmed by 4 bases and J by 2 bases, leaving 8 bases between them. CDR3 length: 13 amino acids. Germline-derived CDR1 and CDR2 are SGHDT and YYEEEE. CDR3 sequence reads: CASSRDYTDTQYF. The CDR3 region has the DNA TGTGCCAGCAGCCGTGATTACACAGATACGCAGTATTTT.

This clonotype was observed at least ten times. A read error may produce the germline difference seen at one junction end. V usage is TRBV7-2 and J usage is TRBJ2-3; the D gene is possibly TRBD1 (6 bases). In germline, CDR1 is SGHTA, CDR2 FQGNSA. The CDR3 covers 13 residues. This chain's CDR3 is CASSLDSRDTQYF. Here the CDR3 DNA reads TGTGCCAGCAGTTTGGACAGCAGAGATACGCAGTATTTT.

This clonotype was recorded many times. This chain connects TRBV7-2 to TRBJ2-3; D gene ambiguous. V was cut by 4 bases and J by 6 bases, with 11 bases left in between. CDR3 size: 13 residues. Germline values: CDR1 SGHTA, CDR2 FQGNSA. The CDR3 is CASSWTFGDTQYF. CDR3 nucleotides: TGTGCCAGCAGCTGGACCTTCGGGGATACGCAGTATTTT.

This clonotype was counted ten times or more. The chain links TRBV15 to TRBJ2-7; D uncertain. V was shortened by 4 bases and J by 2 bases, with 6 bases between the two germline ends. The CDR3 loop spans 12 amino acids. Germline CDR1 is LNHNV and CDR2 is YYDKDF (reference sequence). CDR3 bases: TGTGCCACCAGCAAACAGCCCTACGAGCAGTACTTC. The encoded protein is CATSKQPYEQYF.

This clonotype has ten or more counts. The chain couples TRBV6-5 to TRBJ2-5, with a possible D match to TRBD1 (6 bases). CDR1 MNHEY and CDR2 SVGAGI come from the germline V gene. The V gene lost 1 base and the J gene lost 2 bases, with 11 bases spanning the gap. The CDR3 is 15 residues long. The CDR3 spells CASSYLGAGQETQYF. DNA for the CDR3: TGTGCCAGCAGTTACTTGGGGGCAGGACAAGAGACCCAGTACTTC.

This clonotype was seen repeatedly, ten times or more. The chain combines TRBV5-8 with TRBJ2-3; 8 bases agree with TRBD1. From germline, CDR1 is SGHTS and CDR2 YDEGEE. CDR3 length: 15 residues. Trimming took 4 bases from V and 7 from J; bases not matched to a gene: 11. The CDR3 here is CASSGSQGARNTQYF. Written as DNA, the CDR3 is TGTGCCAGCAGCGGGTCGCAGGGGGCTCGGAATACGCAGTATTTT.

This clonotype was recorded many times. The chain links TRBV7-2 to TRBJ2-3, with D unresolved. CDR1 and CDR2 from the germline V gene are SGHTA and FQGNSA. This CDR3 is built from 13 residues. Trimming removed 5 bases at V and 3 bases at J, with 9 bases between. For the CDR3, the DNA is TGTGCCAGCAGCCAGTATCCGACAGATACGCAGTATTTT. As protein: CASSQYPTDTQYF.

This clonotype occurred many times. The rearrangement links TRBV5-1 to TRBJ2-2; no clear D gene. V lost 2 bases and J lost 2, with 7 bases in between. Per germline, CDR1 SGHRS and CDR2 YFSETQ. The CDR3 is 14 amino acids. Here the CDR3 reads CASSFGQNTGELFF. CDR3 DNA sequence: TGCGCCAGCAGCTTCGGCCAAAACACCGGGGAGCTGTTTTTT.

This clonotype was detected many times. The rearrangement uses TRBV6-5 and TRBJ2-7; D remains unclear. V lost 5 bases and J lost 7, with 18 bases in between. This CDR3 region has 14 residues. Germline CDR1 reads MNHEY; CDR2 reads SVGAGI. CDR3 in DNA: TGTGCCAGCAGTGACCAATACAAACGTGTGGAGCAGTACTTC. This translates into CASSDQYKRVEQYF.

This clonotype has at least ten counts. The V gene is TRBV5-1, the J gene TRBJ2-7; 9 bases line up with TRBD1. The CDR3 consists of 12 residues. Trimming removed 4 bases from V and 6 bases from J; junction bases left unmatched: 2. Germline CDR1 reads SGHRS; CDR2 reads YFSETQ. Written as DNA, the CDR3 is TGCGCCAGCAGCGGGACAGGGCGCGAGCAGTACTTC. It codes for CASSGTGREQYF.

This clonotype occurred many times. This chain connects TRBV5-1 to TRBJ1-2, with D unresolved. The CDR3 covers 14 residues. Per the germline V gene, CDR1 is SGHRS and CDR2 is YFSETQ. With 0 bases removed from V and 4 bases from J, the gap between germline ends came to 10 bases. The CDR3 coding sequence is TGCGCCAGCAGCTTGGAAGCGGGTTCCTATGGCTACACCTTC. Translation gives CASSLEAGSYGYTF.

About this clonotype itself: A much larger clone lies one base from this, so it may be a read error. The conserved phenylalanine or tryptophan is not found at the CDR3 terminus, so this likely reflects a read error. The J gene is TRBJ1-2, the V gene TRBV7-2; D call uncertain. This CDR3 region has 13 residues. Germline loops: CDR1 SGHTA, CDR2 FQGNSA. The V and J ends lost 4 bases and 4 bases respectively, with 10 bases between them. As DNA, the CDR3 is TGTGCCAGCAGCTCCAGAGCGCTCTATGGCTACACCTGC. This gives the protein CASSSRALYGYTC.

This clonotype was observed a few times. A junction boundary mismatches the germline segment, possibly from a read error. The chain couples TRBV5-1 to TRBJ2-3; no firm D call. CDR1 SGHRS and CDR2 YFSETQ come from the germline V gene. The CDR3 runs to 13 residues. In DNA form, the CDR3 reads TGCACCAGCAGCTCGCCTACTGGAGATACGCAGTATTTT. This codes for CTSSSPTGDTQYF.

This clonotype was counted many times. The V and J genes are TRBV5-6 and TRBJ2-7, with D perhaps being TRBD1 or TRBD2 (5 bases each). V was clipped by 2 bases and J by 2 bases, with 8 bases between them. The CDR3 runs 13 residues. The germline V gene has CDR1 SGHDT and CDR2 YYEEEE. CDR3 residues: CASSFPGPYEQYF. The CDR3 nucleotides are TGTGCCAGCAGCTTTCCGGGACCCTACGAGCAGTACTTC.

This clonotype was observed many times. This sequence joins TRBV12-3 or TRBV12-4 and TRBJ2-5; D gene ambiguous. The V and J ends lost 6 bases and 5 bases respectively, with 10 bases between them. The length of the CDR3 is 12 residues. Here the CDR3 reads CASSRLGETQYF. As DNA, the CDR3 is TGTGCCAGCAGCCGACTGGGGGAGACCCAGTACTTC.